The 2 T cell receptor beta chains below were found in one sample sequenced in a study of cytomegalovirus exposure and HLA in healthy donors. The PCR used 60 Vbeta and 13 Jbeta primers. Sequencing used immunoSEQ multiplex PCR; TCRdb keeps in-frame clones, though not all of them. There are about 130,000 clones in the sample; roughly 84% occur only once, and roughly 1.7% lies in the top ten. Sequences were obtained from PBMCs. These receptors all come from a boy younger than 18 in good health and CMV-seronegative.

This clone was seen only once. The CDR3: CASRTDSSQETQYF. For the CDR3, the DNA is TGTGCCAGCAGAACGGACAGTTCCCAAGAGACCCAGTACTTC. The V and J genes are TRBV7-9 and TRBJ2-5; D perhaps matches TRBD1 (6 bases). Trimming pared 6 bases from V and 1 base from J, leaving 12 bases between. Germline V gene lookup returns CDR1 SEHNR and CDR2 FQNEAQ (reference sequence). The length of the CDR3 is 14 residues.

The count of this clone is one. The CDR3 here is CASRGQLHEKLFF. Written as DNA, the CDR3 is TGCGCCAGCAGGGGACAGCTCCATGAAAAACTGTTTTTT. J is TRBJ1-4 and V is TRBV4-1; 7 bases line up with TRBD1. V gave up 6 bases and J gave up 6 bases; unmatched junction bases: 4. CDR1 and CDR2 (germline): MGHRA, YSYEKL. This CDR3 region has 13 residues.